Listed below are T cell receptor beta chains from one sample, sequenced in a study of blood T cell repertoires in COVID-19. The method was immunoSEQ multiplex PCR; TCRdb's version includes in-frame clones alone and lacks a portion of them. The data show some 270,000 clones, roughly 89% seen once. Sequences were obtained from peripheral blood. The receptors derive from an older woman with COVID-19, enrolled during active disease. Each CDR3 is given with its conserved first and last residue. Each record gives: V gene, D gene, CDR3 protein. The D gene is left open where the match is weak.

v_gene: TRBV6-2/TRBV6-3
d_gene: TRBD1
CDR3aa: CASSSWRQGNNYGYTF

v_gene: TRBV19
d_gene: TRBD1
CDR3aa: CASSRVRGQGIYGYTF

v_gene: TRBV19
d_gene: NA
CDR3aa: CASRADGSFWGAFF

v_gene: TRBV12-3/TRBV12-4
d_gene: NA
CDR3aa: CASRPQGRETQYF

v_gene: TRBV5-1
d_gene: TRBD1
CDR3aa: CASSQGVGTYNEQFF

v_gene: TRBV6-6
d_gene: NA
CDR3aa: CASSYGSPLHF

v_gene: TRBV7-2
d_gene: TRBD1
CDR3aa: CASSLVPPRGRIRGYTF

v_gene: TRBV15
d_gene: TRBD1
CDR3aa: CATSTLRQGAYNEQFF

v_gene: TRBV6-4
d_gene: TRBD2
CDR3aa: CASSDSSGGANEQFF

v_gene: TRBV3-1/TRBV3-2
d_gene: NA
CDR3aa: CASSQDPVRGTGNTGELFF

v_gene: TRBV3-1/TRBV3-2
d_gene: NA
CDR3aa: CASSQVQAGGREKLFF

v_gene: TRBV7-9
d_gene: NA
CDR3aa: CASSLEGHQPQHF

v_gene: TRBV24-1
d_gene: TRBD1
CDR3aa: CATSDETGPVLLGGYTF

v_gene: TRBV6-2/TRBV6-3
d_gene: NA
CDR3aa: CASSSSTGLGYTF

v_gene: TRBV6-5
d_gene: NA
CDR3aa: CASSSPDGSRIQYF

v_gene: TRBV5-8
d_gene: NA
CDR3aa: CASSLLTGLQPQHF

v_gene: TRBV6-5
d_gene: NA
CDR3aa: CASSQGTSGANVLTF

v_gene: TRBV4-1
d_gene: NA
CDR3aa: CASSQDRGSNQPQHF

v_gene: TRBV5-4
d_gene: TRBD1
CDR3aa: CASSFPGTGLGHEQYF

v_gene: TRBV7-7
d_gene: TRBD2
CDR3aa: CASSLGGGAETQYF

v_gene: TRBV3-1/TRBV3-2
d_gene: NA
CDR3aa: CASSPRGGGTEAFF

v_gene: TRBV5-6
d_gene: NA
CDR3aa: CASSLVSDTEAFF

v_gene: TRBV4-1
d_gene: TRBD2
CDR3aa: CASSQDPKRNSGGATDTQYF

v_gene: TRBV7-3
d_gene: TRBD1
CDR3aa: CASSTPGGNEQFF

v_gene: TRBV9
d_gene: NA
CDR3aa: CASSVGRVAIVPYGYTF

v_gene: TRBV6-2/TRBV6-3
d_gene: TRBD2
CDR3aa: CASSSTGVSRGAYEQYF

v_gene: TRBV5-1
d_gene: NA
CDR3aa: CASSLGRQGAEAFF

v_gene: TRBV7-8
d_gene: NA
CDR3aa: CASSLALRVETGELFF

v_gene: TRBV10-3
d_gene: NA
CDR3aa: CAIRSVHALDF

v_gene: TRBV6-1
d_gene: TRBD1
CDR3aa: CASSSAQGETQYF

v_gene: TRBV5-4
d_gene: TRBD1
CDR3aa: CASSKGGTGGQPQHF

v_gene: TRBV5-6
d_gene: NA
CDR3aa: CASSIGTLILHF

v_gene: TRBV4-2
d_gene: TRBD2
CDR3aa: CASSPGLVSNNEQFF

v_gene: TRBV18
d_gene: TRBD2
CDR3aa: CASSPPETSGGAYEQYF

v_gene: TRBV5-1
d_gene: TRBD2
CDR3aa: CASSPGGAAYNEQFF

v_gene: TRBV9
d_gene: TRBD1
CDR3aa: CASFDRGNGYTF

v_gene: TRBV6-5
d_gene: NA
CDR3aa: CASRTSGQGGYTF

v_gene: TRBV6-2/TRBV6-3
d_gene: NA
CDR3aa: CASSKSRTARGDQPQHF

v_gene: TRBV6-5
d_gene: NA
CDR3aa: CASSTNRDMNTEAFF

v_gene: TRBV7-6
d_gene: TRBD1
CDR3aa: CASSFTYSGQGISYEQYF

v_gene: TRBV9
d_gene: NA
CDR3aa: CASSVSVLNTEAFF

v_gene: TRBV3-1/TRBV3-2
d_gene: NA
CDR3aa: CASSRRHSTDTQYF

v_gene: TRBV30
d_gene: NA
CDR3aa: CAWSEGLISGNTIYF

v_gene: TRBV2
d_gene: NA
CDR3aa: CASRSWRSTMDEQFF

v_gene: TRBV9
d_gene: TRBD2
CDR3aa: CASSVSGTSGEQYF

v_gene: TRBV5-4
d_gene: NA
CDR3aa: CASSLRTGNTDTQYF

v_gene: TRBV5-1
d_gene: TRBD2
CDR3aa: CASSLLTSGSYEQYF

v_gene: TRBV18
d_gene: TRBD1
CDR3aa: CASSPSDRGYTEAFF

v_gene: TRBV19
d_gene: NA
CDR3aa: CASSIYTTNEKLFF

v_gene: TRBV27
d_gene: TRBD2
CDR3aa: CASSFEGGSARIHNEQFF

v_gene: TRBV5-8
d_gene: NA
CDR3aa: CASSLIQSSGNTIYF